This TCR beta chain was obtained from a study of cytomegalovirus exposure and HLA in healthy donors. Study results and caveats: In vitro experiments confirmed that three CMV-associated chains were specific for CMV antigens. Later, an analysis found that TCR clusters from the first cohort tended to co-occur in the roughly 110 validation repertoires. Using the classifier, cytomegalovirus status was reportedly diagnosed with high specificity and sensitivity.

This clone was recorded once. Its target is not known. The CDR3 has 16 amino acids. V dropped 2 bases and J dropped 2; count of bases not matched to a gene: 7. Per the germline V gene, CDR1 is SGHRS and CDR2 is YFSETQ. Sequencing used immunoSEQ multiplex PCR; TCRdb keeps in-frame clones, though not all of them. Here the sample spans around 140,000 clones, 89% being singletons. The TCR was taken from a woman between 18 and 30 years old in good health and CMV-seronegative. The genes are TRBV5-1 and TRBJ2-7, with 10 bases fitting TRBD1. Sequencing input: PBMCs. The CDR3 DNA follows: TGCGCCAGCAGCTTCTTTGGGACAGGGGCGGCCTACGAGCAGTACTTC. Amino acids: CASSFFGTGAAYEQYF.